The rows below give T cell receptor beta chains drawn from one sample of a study of vaccination and CD4 T cells after COVID-19. Their antigens remain unidentified. MiXCR, applied by TCRdb to the PCR reads, yields one record per CDR3 protein. The data hold some 12,000 distinct CDR3 sequences, with around 30% observed a single time. The sample consisted of cultured CD4+ T cells from blood. Receptors originate from a human donor with COVID-19. Both conserved end residues are part of each CDR3. A D gene is named only where the DNA matches it firmly. Size values are once, few and many counts, or a class for expanded clones, and some rows have none.

D gene,J gene,clone size,V gene,CDR3 DNA,CDR3 protein
-,TRBJ1-5,-,TRBV20-1,TGCAGTGCTAGAGACTCCGTGGGCAGCAATCAGCCCCAGCATTTT,CSARDSVGSNQPQHF
-,TRBJ2-7,-,TRBV14,TGTGCCAGCAGCCCCTTCGTTCCGTCAAGCTCCTACGAGCAGTACTTC,CASSPFVPSSSYEQYF
-,TRBJ1-1,few,TRBV20-1,TGCAGTGCTAGTTCGGACACTGAAGCTTTCTTT,CSASSDTEAFF
-,TRBJ1-1,few,TRBV6-5,TGTGCCAGCAGTTACGAGACCCTCACTGAAGCTTTCTTT,CASSYETLTEAFF
TRBD1,TRBJ2-7,-,TRBV2,TGTGCCAGCAGTCCGGACAGGGAAAACGAGCAGTACTTC,CASSPDRENEQYF
-,TRBJ2-7,-,TRBV6-4,TGTGCCAGGACACGGCCGTGGTTCCACGAGCAGTACTTC,CARTRPWFHEQYF
-,TRBJ2-3,-,TRBV5-4,TGTGCCAGCAGCTCCAGGGAAATACGCACAGATACGCAGTATTTT,CASSSREIRTDTQYF
-,TRBJ1-2,-,TRBV15,TGTGCCACCAGCAGAGATGGCAGGGGAGATGGCTACACCTTC,CATSRDGRGDGYTF
TRBD2,TRBJ2-3,-,TRBV7-2,TGTGCCAGCAGCTTTATAGCGGGGGGGAGCACAGATACGCAGTATTTT,CASSFIAGGSTDTQYF
TRBD2,TRBJ2-5,-,TRBV6-5,TGTGCCAGCAGTTACTCTTCCCTAGCGGGGACCCAGTACTTC,CASSYSSLAGTQYF
-,TRBJ1-2,few,TRBV6-2/TRBV6-3,TGTGCCAGCAGACCCCCCTGGGGGGCTCTCTATGGCTACACCTTC,CASRPPWGALYGYTF
-,TRBJ1-2,-,TRBV12-3/TRBV12-4,TGTGCCAGCAGAAACCGGGACCTCCGGCATGGCTACACCTTC,CASRNRDLRHGYTF
-,TRBJ2-2,-,TRBV25-1,TGTGCCAGCAGTGAATCGGGGTTCAACACCGGGGAGCTGTTTTTT,CASSESGFNTGELFF
-,TRBJ2-7,-,TRBV7-2,TGTGCCAGCAGCTCAAAGACTGGTGGCGGGATCGAGCAGTACTTC,CASSSKTGGGIEQYF
-,TRBJ1-3,-,TRBV6-1,TGTGCCATCCTAATCTTAGGGGCGGACTCTGGAAACACCATATATTTT,CAILILGADSGNTIYF
-,TRBJ2-3,-,TRBV6-1,TGTGCCAGCAGTGTGATTCAGGGTACGCAGTATTTT,CASSVIQGTQYF
-,TRBJ1-5,-,TRBV27,TGTGCCAGCAGGCCCGAGTGGAGCAATCAGCCCCAGCATTTT,CASRPEWSNQPQHF
-,TRBJ2-5,few,TRBV20-1,TGCAGTGCTAGACCCCCTAGCGACCAAGAGACCCAGTACTTC,CSARPPSDQETQYF
-,TRBJ2-3,-,TRBV27,TGTGCCAGCGGAAACAGGCGCAGCACAGATACGCAGTATTTT,CASGNRRSTDTQYF
TRBD1,TRBJ2-2,few,TRBV2,TGTGCCAGCAAAGGGGGACAGGGTGGCACCGGGGAGCTGTTTTTT,CASKGGQGGTGELFF
TRBD1,TRBJ1-5,few,TRBV2,TGTGCCAGCAGGCCTGGACAGGGAAGCAATCAGCCCCAGCATTTT,CASRPGQGSNQPQHF
-,TRBJ2-3,-,TRBV12-5,TGTGCTAGTGGTTTGGGAGCTATGGGTAAGGCAGATACGCAGTATTTT,CASGLGAMGKADTQYF